This T cell receptor beta chain was sequenced for a study of cytomegalovirus exposure and HLA in healthy donors (dated by TCRdb to between 2016 and 2019). The study in broad terms: An earlier analysis of fewer than 750 of the donors reported approximately 280 Gb of sequence data and around 110 million unique TCR beta sequences obtained from 150 million to 200 million T cells. Roughly 300 gigabases of sequencing data and around 88 million unique TCR sequences made up an early release that covered approximately 650 HLA-typed donors. Of the roughly 390 genotyped donors, 65% to 90% fell in the genetic ancestry cluster associated with self-reported Caucasian donors. The study aimed to test whether cataloging public T cell receptors could reveal signatures of past pathogen exposure. Using immunosequencing, the study profiled T cell repertoires from 640 or so subjects and related those repertoires to cytomegalovirus serostatus. Besides the first cohort of around 700 subjects, a separate validation cohort made up of roughly 120 different subjects was used. High-throughput TCR immunosequencing, statistical association of individual TCRs with disease status, and machine learning were combined to predict cytomegalovirus infection status. To study patterns of TCR occurrence, a later analysis re-analyzed previously published TCR beta repertoires from several hundred donors and added high-resolution HLA genotyping. Rather than using new phenotypic data, the later analysis identified candidate immune exposures from TCR beta sequences and from how often those sequences occurred across donors. An earlier analysis of about 600 of the donors used high-throughput TCR beta sequencing to judge whether each TCR beta V gene segment behaved as functional or pseudogenic. Donor age, sex, ethnicity and CMV serostatus were compiled alongside the repertoire data. Genome-wide SNP genotypes for about 55% of the 666 donors were used in a later genetic analysis, which treated that subset as a discovery cohort. All discovery cohort repertoires had been generated on a single sequencing platform. Both class I and class II loci were covered by HLA typing, at four-digit resolution. Typing coverage varied by locus: roughly 629-640 donors for A, B, C, DRB1 and DQB1; roughly 510 for DQA1; more than 600 for DPA1; fewer than 480 for DPB1. Roughly 5 DR-DQ haplotypes were handled as single units for association and clustering, since linkage in the cohort was strong. On average, roughly 200,000 unique TCR beta nucleotide sequences were sequenced per donor among a few hundred genotyped donors of the cohort, with around 19% of those sequences being non-productive. Results and caveats for the whole study, not just this receptor: Only TCR beta chains were sequenced in this cohort, and the absence of alpha or paired-chain data limited detectable features. According to a later analysis, most CMV-associated TCR beta chains appeared to be HLA-restricted, and the HLA associations seemed to be driven largely by CMV exposure. In a later genetic analysis, fewer N-insertions in productive TCRs were reported among donors in an Asian-associated ancestry cluster than the approximately 670-donor mean. In vitro tests confirmed that a few of the cytomegalovirus-associated TCR beta chains recognize cytomegalovirus antigens. Strong co-occurrence of HLA alleles, especially DR and DQ, made assigning TCR associations to individual alleles difficult. In a later genetic analysis, a missense DCLRE1C variant was associated with V-gene and J-gene trimming of TCR beta chains, and the association was replicated in an independent cohort. The study listed 150 to 200 TCR beta chains as associated with cytomegalovirus. According to a later analysis, parvovirus B19, influenza, CMV and Epstein-Barr virus appeared linked to several top co-occurrence clusters. A further reported finding was that TCR beta sequences accurately predicted the HLA-A and HLA-B alleles for most subjects in the first cohort. In a later analysis, some 18,000 TCR beta sequences were associated with specific HLA alleles at a false discovery rate of 0.05. In both the original and validation cohorts, the classifier was reported to diagnose cytomegalovirus status with high specificity and sensitivity. In a later analysis, HLA-associated TCR beta chains were found to be more clonally expanded and to have lower generation probabilities than equally common non-associated chains. Because some donors lacked HLA typing at each locus, the association tests relied only on the typed subset. The only immune exposure information available for the cohort was CMV serostatus. It was suggested by the authors that the approach could potentially be generalized to other disease states and immunological phenotypes. Presence/absence analyses assumed roughly uniform sequencing depth across donors, an assumption that may not hold. A cluster of highly shared sequence variants was judged likely to be a technical artifact of the sequencing pipeline. In a later analysis, the rate of TCR association differed among HLA loci, with DRB1 alleles having the most associated TCRs and HLA-C alleles having the fewest. In an earlier analysis of 587 of the donors, most TCR beta V segments were observed in productive rearrangements about 87% or about 30% of the time, broadly matching IMGT annotations. Most TCR sequences were seen in very few donors, while some public TCRs were found in many individuals. Because counts were too low, roughly 17 rarely observed V segments, including chromosome 9 orphons, were left out of the earlier analysis of about 500 of the donors. Linkage disequilibrium might explain the correlated functional status among segregating V segments, but an unknown experimental factor could not be ruled out. Some IMGT-functional V segments, including TRBV6-2 and TRBV6-3, could not be told apart with the 87-base-pair reads, so those segments were excluded.

Worth noting for this clone: The target of this receptor is not known. Per-nucleotide qualities are absent, and no much larger clonotype sits a single base away.

The cohort comprised several hundred healthy bone marrow donors. All cohort members were sampled while nominally healthy, although unrecorded immune exposures were likely present. The donor was CMV seronegative and was included in the group of about 400 seronegative cohort members. Every donor gave a peripheral blood sample, and the peripheral blood mononuclear cells from that sample were used for TCR beta sequencing. Genomic DNA was extracted from the blood cell samples with the Qiagen DNeasy Blood Extraction Kit. CDR3 length: 15 amino acids, cysteine to phenylalanine. Just CDR3 DNA is preserved here, 45 bases in frame from base 1. CDR1 is given as MNHEY and CDR2 as SVGAGI, both from the germline V gene. V lost 6 bases and J lost 5 bases, and the count of bases not matched to a germline gene is 10. The library was prepared using the immunoSEQ multiplex PCR assay. A mixture of 60 forward primers for TCR Vbeta segments and 13 reverse primers for TCR Jbeta segments was used in the multiplex PCR. A multiplex PCR assay on genomic DNA amplified the CDR3 region of rearranged TCR beta genes. Amplified TCR beta libraries were sequenced as 87-base-pair reads on the Illumina HiSeq System. Under the source paper's analysis protocol: A later analysis counted about 80 million unique TCR beta chains across the 550 to 800 repertoires, and around 12 million of these chains were shared by at least two donors. Raw reads were error-corrected and collapsed into unique sequences by a nearest-neighbor algorithm in which closely related sequences were merged to remove PCR and sequencing errors. Alignment of CDR3 sequences to IMGT reference sequences was used to assign V, D and J gene segments. For a sequence to be retained, a match of at least six nucleotides to both a V gene segment and a J gene segment was required. Rearrangements were classified as productive when the CDR3 lacked stop codons and remained in frame with V and J, and all other rearrangements were classified as non-productive. CDR3 was defined by IMGT convention, running from the second conserved V-encoded cysteine to the conserved J-encoded phenylalanine. Sequences without an unambiguous match to a single V gene segment were excluded from the earlier analysis of several hundred of the donors. In an earlier analysis of around 590 of the donors, a V segment was called functional when productive rearrangements were above 56.7%, and segregating when the standard deviation between donors exceeded 5%. A statistical classification framework was developed to diagnose cytomegalovirus status using the catalog of TCR beta chain sequences. In a later analysis, V and J genes were assigned by comparing TCR nucleotide sequences against IMGT/GENE-DB human TR gene sequences. Using the TCRdist pipeline, a later analysis assigned CDR3 sequences along with most-parsimonious VDJ recombination scenarios. In a later analysis, every TCR beta chain was defined by the combination of its CDR3 amino acid sequence and its V-gene family, and reads without a unique V-gene family were dropped. To address suspected cross-contamination and a sequencing artifact, a later analysis removed under 600 highly shared, low-generation-probability nucleotide sequences. In a later analysis, a clonal expansion index for each public chain was calculated from normalized within-repertoire ranks of inferred template counts. A later analysis computed generation probabilities with a VDJ recombination model fitted to out-of-frame rearrangements, and checked the results against IGoR. A later analysis scored TCR-TCR, TCR-HLA and TCR-CMV co-occurrence with hypergeometric tests, applying a repertoire-size bias correction to TCR pairs. To estimate false discovery rates, a later analysis permuted the HLA or CMV assignments 20 times. In a later analysis, co-occurring TCRs were grouped using DBSCAN, with TCRdist sequence similarity added in when clustering inside HLA-allele-positive subsets. Repertoires with fewer than 30,000 or more than 120,000 public chains, plus five repertoires with anomalous nucleotide sharing, were excluded from co-occurrence clustering. Here the immuneACCESS table is served through TCRdb, limited to in-frame sequences with V and J called. Missing clones are a known gap in these copies; in checked studies unresolved V genes cover under half, and the rest lacks a known reason. V and J calls and clone size are those listed in that table; D and trimming were worked out from the DNA. Counted in this sample were 130,000 to 150,000 clones; 80% of them appeared once. Clones ranked in the top ten supply about 4.3% of the sample.

The receptor was derived from a man aged 40-49 years in good health and CMV-seronegative. What was sequenced was PBMCs. The sequence joins TRBV6-5 to TRBJ2-7; the central 10 bases match TRBD1. CDR3 region: CASSLGQGTAHEQYF. The DNA sequence is as follows: TGTGCCAGCAGCTTGGGACAGGGGACCGCCCACGAGCAGTACTTC.